The 18 T cell receptor beta chains below come from one sample, sequenced in a study of T cell repertoires in cytomegalovirus infection. The antigens for these receptors are not known. TCRdb ran MiXCR on the reads and lists one entry per CDR3 protein. This sample has roughly 990,000 distinct CDR3 sequences, with approximately 32% found just once. Sequenced material: cultured CD8+ T cells from PBMCs, taken from culture after CMV antigen stimulation. The receptors originated from a human donor in good health (CMV status not recorded). Some clones in this sample may be carry-over from other donors' samples.

This chain connects TRBV19 to TRBJ1-5; D gene unclear. Germline V gives CDR1 LNHDA, CDR2 SQIVND (reference sequence). This CDR3 has 17 residues. The V end lost 2 bases, the J end lost 2 bases, and 16 bases lay between the germline ends. The CDR3 region is CASSISLPGFGNQPQHF. DNA of the CDR3: TGTGCCAGTAGTATAAGCCTCCCCGGTTTTGGCAATCAGCCCCAGCATTTT.

This clonotype has a single count. V usage is TRBV5-1 and J usage is TRBJ2-3; 8 nucleotides agree with TRBD1. V gave up 4 bases and J gave up 3 bases; unmatched junction bases: 7. The CDR3 length is 15 residues. The germline V gene has CDR1 SGHRS and CDR2 YFSETQ. CDR3 protein: CASSRNRGKTDTQYF. CDR3 in DNA: TGCGCCAGCAGCCGTAACAGGGGGAAGACAGATACGCAGTATTTT.

The chain joins TRBV27 to TRBJ2-7, with TRBD2 matching over 7 bases. V gave up 5 bases and J gave up 6 bases; unmatched junction bases: 16. CDR1 is MNHEY and CDR2 is SMNVEV in the germline V gene (reference sequence). The CDR3 length is 16 residues. The CDR3 reads CASSLNPTSSFIEQYF. DNA of the CDR3: TGTGCCAGCAGTCTAAATCCGACTAGCTCCTTTATCGAGCAGTACTTC.

The chain has TRBV12-3 or TRBV12-4 and TRBJ2-7; D perhaps matches TRBD2 (6 bases). Trimming left V 4 bases short and J 0 bases short, with 13 bases between. The CDR3 loop spans 15 amino acids. The CDR3 spells CASSSEGRDSYEQYV. CDR3 DNA: TGTGCCAGCAGTTCCGAGGGGCGGGACTCCTACGAGCAGTACGTC.

The CDR3 reads CASSYLTSWDRNIQYF. The CDR3 DNA reads as TGTGCCAGCAGTTATCTTACTAGTTGGGACAGAAACATTCAGTACTTC. V is TRBV6-2 or TRBV6-3 and J is TRBJ2-4; 7 positions agree with TRBD1. V lost 3 bases to trimming and J lost 6 bases; unmatched junction nucleotides: 11. There are 16 residues in the CDR3. The germline V gene encodes CDR1 MNHEY and CDR2 SVGEGT.

The chain links TRBV12-3 or TRBV12-4 to TRBJ1-2, with D perhaps TRBD1 (6 bases). This CDR3 comprises 13 residues. V was trimmed by 6 bases and J by 6 bases, leaving 14 bases between them. The CDR3 reads CASSYRQEDGYTF. CDR3 coding DNA: TGTGCCAGCAGCTACAGACAGGAGGATGGCTACACCTTC.

This clonotype was picked up a small number of times. J is TRBJ2-2 and V is TRBV12-5; 13 bases are shared with TRBD2. Per germline, CDR1 LGHNT and CDR2 FRNRAP. V shed 2 bases, J shed 3 bases, and the junction held 18 bases outside the gene matches. The CDR3 has 22 residues. The CDR3 is CASGLNPPATSGGIGDTGELFF. CDR3 bases: TGTGCTAGTGGTTTGAACCCCCCCGCGACTAGCGGGGGGATCGGAGACACCGGGGAGCTGTTTTTT.

The table lists this clonotype with a few counts. This chain joins TRBV12-3 or TRBV12-4 and TRBJ2-5, with D maybe TRBD2 (5 bases). This CDR3 spans 13 amino acids. The V end lost 5 bases, the J end lost 4 bases, and 11 bases lay between the germline ends. For the CDR3, the DNA is TGTGCCAGCAGTCCCGCGGGTCCAGAGACCCAGTACTTC. This encodes CASSPAGPETQYF.

V usage is TRBV9 and J usage is TRBJ2-5, with D uncertain. Trimming cost V 0 bases and J 5 bases, with 8 bases left between them. Germline-derived CDR1 and CDR2 are SGDLS and YYNGEE. This CDR3 region has 13 residues. DNA for the CDR3: TGTGCCAGCAGCGTAGCTTCGCGGGAGACCCAGTACTTC. It codes for CASSVASRETQYF.

V is TRBV20-1 and J is TRBJ1-4, with D maybe TRBD1 (5 bases). CDR1 and CDR2 from the germline V gene are DFQATT and SNEGSKA (reference sequence). This CDR3 is 16 amino acids long. V lost 3 bases to trimming and J lost 0 bases, with 14 bases between them. CDR3 DNA sequence: TGCAGTGCTAGTTCCCGACAGACCCCAACTAATGAAAAACTGTTTTTT. Its protein is CSASSRQTPTNEKLFF.

The chain joins TRBV19 to TRBJ1-2, with D unresolved. Germline CDR1 LNHDA, CDR2 SQIVND (reference sequence). The CDR3 consists of 13 residues. V lost 8 bases and J lost 3, with 13 bases in between. DNA for the CDR3: TGTGCCAGTGCGACGGGCCTTTACTATGGCTACACCTTC. Protein: CASATGLYYGYTF.

This chain connects TRBV6-6 to TRBJ2-1, with 10 bases lining up with TRBD1. There are 20 residues in the CDR3. Per germline, CDR1 MNHNY and CDR2 SVGAGI (reference sequence). Germline trimming cut 1 base from V and 2 bases from J; bases unmatched to any gene: 14. In DNA form, the CDR3 reads TGTGCCAGCAGTTACTTCGGGACAGGGGTCCACGTTGTGGCCTACAATGAGCAGTTCTTC. It specifies CASSYFGTGVHVVAYNEQFF.

The chain joins TRBV27 to TRBJ1-5; 8 positions match TRBD1. Trimming removed 3 bases from V and 0 bases from J; junction bases left unmatched: 7. CDR1 and CDR2 (germline): MNHEY, SMNVEV (reference sequence). The CDR3 runs 17 residues. The CDR3 region is CASSFLPDRDSNQPQHF. Written as DNA, the CDR3 is TGTGCCAGCAGTTTCCTGCCGGACAGGGATAGCAATCAGCCCCAGCATTTT.

This clonotype was counted ten times or more. The rearrangement joins TRBV6-2 or TRBV6-3 to TRBJ1-1, with D tentatively TRBD1 (5 bases). In germline, CDR1 is MNHEY, CDR2 SVGEGT. With 3 bases removed from V and 4 bases from J, the gap between germline ends came to 12 bases. The CDR3 spans 14 residues. The CDR3 spells CASSYAPGLTEAFF. The DNA for the CDR3 is TGTGCCAGCAGTTATGCGCCAGGGCTCACTGAAGCTTTCTTT.

The chain employs TRBV19 and TRBJ2-3, with D possibly TRBD1 on 5 matching bases. Trimming stripped 3 bases from V and 0 bases from J, with 10 bases between. This CDR3 has 15 residues. The germline CDR1 and CDR2 sequences are LNHDA and SQIVND (reference sequence). CDR3 region: CASSMFAGSTDTQYF. CDR3 DNA sequence: TGTGCCAGTAGTATGTTTGCAGGGAGCACAGATACGCAGTATTTT.

The rearrangement joins TRBV7-8 to TRBJ1-4; 7 positions match TRBD1. CDR1 is SGHVS, CDR2 FQNEAQ, per germline. This CDR3 has 15 amino acids. V lost 1 base to trimming and J lost 5 bases; unmatched junction nucleotides: 4. CDR3 sequence reads: CASSLEGTVNEKLFF. In DNA form, the CDR3 reads TGTGCCAGCAGCTTAGAAGGGACAGTGAATGAAAAACTGTTTTTT.

This clonotype was seen only a few times. The rearrangement links TRBV6-6 to TRBJ2-7, with D hard to call. The length of the CDR3 is 15 residues. From germline, CDR1 is MNHNY and CDR2 SVGAGI (reference sequence). V lost 2 bases to trimming and J lost 0 bases, with 11 bases between them. The DNA for the CDR3 is TGTGCCAGCAGTTACGGGGATTACGTCTCCTACGAGCAGTACGTC. Its protein is CASSYGDYVSYEQYV.

A note on this clonotype: Since the CDR3 does not end with the conserved phenylalanine or tryptophan, this likely comes from a read error. The rearrangement links TRBV7-3 to TRBJ2-1, with no clear D. The CDR3 sequence is 15 residues long. Trimming removed 5 bases from V and 7 bases from J, with 18 bases in between. Germline loops: CDR1 SGHTA, CDR2 FQGTGA. The CDR3 DNA reads TGTGCCAGCAGCGGTAAGGATGGCGATCGAAATGAGCAGTTCTCC. This encodes CASSGKDGDRNEQFS.